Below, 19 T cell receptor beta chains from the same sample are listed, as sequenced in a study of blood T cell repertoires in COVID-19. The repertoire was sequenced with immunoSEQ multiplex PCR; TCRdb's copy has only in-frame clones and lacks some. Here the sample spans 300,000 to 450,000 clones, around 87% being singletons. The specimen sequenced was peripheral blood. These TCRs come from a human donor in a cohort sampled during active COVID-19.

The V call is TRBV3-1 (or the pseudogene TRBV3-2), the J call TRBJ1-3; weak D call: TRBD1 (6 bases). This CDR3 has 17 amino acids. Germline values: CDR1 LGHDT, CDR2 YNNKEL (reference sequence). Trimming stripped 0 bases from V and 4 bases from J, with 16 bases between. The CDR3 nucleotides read TGTGCCAGCAGCCAAGATTTGCCCAACGGACAGGGAAACACCATATATTTT. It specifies CASSQDLPNGQGNTIYF.

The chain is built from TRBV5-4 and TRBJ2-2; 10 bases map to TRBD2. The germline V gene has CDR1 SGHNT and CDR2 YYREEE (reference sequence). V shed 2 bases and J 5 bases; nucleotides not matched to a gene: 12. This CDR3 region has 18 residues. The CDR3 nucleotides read TGTGCCAGCAGCTTCGGTGGACTAGCGGAGTCGGGAACCGGGGAGCTGTTTTTT. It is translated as CASSFGGLAESGTGELFF. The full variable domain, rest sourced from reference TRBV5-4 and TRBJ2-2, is ETGVTQSPTHLIKTRGQQVTLRCSSQSGHNTVSWYQQALGQGPQFIFQYYREEENGRGNFPPRFSGLQFPNYSSELNVNALELDDSALYLCASSFGGLAESGTGELFFGEGSRLTVL.

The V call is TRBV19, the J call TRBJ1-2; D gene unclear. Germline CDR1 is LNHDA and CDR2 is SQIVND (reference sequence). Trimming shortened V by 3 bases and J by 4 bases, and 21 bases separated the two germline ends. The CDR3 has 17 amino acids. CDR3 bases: TGTGCCAGTAGTATGTCCGGAAGATTAATGCGGGGCTATGGCTACACCTTC. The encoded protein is CASSMSGRLMRGYGYTF.

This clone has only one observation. The CDR3 sequence: CASSPRGGAGEKLFF. CDR3 DNA: TGTGCCAGCAGCCCACGAGGGGGCGCGGGTGAAAAACTGTTTTTT. The chain uses TRBV7-6 and TRBJ1-4, with TRBD1 identical over 7 bases. CDR3 length equals 15 residues. V shed 5 bases and J 7 bases; nucleotides not matched to a gene: 10. Germline values: CDR1 SGHVS, CDR2 FNYEAQ. The complete variable domain, with remaining parts taken from reference TRBV7-6 and TRBJ1-4, reads GAGVSQSPRYKVTKRGQDVALRCDPISGHVSLYWYRQALGQGPEFLTYFNYEAQQDKSGLPNDRFSAERPEGSISTLTIQRTEQRDSAMYRCASSPRGGAGEKLFFGSGTQLSVL.

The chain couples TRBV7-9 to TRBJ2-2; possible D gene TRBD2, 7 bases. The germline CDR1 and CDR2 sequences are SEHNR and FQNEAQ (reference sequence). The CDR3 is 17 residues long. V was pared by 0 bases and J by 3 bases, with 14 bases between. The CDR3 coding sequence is TGTGCCAGCAGCTTAGCCCCGGGGAGGGGGTACACCGGGGAGCTGTTTTTT. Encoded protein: CASSLAPGRGYTGELFF.

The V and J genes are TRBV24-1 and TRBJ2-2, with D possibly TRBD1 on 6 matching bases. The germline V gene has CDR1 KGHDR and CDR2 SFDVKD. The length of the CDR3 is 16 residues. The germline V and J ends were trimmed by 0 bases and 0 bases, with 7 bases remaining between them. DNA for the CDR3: TGTGCCACCAGTGATTTGTACAGGGCGAACACCGGGGAGCTGTTTTTT. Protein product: CATSDLYRANTGELFF.

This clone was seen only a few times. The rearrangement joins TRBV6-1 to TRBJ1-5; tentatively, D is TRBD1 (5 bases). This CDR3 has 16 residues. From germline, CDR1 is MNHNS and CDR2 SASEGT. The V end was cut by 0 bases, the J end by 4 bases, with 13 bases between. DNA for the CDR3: TGTGCCAGCAGTGAAGCACGAACAGGTTATAATCAGCCCCAGCATTTT. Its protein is CASSEARTGYNQPQHF.

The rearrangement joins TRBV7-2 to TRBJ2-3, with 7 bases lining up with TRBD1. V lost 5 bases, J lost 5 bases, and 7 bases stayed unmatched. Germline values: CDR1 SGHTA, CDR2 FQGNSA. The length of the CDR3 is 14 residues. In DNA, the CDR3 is TGTGCCAGCAGCCAACCCCCAGGGGGAGATACGCAGTATTTT. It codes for CASSQPPGGDTQYF. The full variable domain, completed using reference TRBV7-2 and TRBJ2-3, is GAGVSQSPSNKVTEKGKDVELRCDPISGHTALYWYRQSLGQGLEFLIYFQGNSAPDKSGLPSDRFSAERTGGSVSTLTIQRTQQEDSAVYLCASSQPPGGDTQYFGPGTRLTVL.

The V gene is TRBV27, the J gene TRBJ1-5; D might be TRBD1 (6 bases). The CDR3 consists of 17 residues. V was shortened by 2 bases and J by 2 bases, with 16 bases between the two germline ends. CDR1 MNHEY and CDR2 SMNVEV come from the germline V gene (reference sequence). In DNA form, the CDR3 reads TGTGCCAGCAGTTTACCCACAGGGAAGCGTGGCAATCAGCCCCAGCATTTT. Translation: CASSLPTGKRGNQPQHF.

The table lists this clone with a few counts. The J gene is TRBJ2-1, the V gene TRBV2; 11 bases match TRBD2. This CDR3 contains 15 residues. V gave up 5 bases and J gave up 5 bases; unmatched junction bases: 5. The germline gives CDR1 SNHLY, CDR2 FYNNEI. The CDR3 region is CASSLSGLADNEQFF. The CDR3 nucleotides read TGTGCCAGCAGTCTTTCGGGACTAGCGGACAATGAGCAGTTCTTC.

The CDR3 sequence: CASSRGEGGLNTEAFF. CDR3 DNA: TGTGCCAGCTCCCGGGGTGAAGGGGGATTGAACACTGAAGCTTTCTTT. The V and J genes are TRBV18 and TRBJ1-1; TRBD1 is a possible D gene (6 bases). The CDR3 is 16 amino acids. Per the germline V gene, CDR1 is KGHSH and CDR2 is LQKENI. Trimming left V 6 bases short and J 0 bases short, with 17 bases between. Using reference TRBV18 and TRBJ1-1 for the parts outside the CDR3, the full variable domain is NAGVMQNPRHLVRRRGQEARLRCSPMKGHSHVYWYRQLPEEGLKFMVYLQKENIIDESGMPKERFSAEFPKEGPSILRIQQVVRGDSAAYFCASSRGEGGLNTEAFFGQGTRLTVV.

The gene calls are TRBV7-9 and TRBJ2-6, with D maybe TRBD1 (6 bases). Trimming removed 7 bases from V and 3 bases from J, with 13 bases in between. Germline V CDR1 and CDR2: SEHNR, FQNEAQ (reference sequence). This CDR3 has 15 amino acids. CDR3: CASIGWGLGANVLTF. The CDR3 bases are TGTGCCAGCATCGGCTGGGGGCTTGGGGCCAACGTCCTGACTTTC. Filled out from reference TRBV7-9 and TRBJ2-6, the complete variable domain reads DTGVSQNPRHKITKRGQNVTFRCDPISEHNRLYWYRQTLGQGPEFLTYFQNEAQLEKSRLLSDRFSAERPKGSFSTLEIQRTEQGDSAMYLCASIGWGLGANVLTFGAGSRLTVL.

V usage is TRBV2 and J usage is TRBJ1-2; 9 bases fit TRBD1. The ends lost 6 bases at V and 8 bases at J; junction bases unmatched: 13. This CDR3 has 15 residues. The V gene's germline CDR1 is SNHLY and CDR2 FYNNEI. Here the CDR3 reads CASRPRTGGAGGYTF. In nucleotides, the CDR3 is TGTGCCAGCAGACCCCGTACAGGGGGCGCCGGGGGCTACACCTTC.

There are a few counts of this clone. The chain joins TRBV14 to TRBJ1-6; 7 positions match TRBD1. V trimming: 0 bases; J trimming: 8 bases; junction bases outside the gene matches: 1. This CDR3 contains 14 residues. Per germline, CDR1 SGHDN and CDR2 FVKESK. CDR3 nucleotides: TGTGCCAGCAGCCAAGACAGGGGGTATTCACCCCTCCACTTT. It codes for CASSQDRGYSPLHF.

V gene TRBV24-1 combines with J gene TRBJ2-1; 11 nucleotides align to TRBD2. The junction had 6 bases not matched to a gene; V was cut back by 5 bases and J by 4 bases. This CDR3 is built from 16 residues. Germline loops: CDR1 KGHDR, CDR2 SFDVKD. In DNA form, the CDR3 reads TGTGCCACCAGTGGGGAAGGGACTAGCGGATACAATGAGCAGTTCTTC. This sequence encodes CATSGEGTSGYNEQFF.

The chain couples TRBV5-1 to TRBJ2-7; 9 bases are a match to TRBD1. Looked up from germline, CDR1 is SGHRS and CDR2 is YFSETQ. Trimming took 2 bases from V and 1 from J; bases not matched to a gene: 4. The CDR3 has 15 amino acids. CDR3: CASSFGQGISYEQYF. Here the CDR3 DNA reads TGCGCCAGCAGCTTCGGACAGGGGATTTCCTACGAGCAGTACTTC.

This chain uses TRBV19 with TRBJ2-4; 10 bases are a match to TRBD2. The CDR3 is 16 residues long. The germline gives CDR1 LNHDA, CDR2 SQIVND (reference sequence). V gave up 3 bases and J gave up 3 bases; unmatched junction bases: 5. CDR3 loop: CASSMAPSGGKNIQYF. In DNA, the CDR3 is TGTGCCAGTAGTATGGCGCCTAGCGGGGGCAAAAACATTCAGTACTTC.

CDR3 sequence (DNA): TGTGCCATCAGTGAGGGGCCTCGCCATGGCTACACCTTC. This gives the protein CAISEGPRHGYTF. This sequence joins TRBV10-3 and TRBJ1-2; D is unclear. This CDR3 has 13 residues. V was trimmed by 2 bases and J by 6 bases, leaving 10 bases between them. The germline V gene has CDR1 ENHRY and CDR2 SYGVKD.

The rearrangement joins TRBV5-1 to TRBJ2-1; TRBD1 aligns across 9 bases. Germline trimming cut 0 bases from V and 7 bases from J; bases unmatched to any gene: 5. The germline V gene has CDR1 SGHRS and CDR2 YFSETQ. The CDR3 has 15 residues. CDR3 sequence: CASSLVGTGLNEQFF. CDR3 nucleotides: TGCGCCAGCAGCTTGGTAGGGACAGGGCTTAATGAGCAGTTCTTC.